The source of this T cell receptor (beta chain) is a study of PD-1 blockade in classical Hodgkin lymphoma. Study overall: Nivolumab dosing for patients was 3 mg/kg, administered intravenously every 2 weeks.

The CDR3 is 17 residues long. Germline V lookup: CDR1 MGHRA, CDR2 YSYEKL. Trimming stripped 0 bases from V and 6 bases from J, with 18 bases between. Turning to this clone: The antigen remains undetermined.

This table comes from immunoSEQ multiplex PCR, and its TCRdb copy is limited to in-frame clones, with some not included. The table includes 40,000 or so clones, less than 80% detected once. Brentuximab vedotin exposure varied, and every patient relapsed after autologous stem cell transplantation. Complete response, partial response or progressive disease were the best responses. Study-wide results and limits: Those achieving complete response showed baseline diversity like newly diagnosed patients.

The source was peripheral blood mononuclear cells (PBMCs), collected at baseline. This TCR was recovered from a human donor with classical Hodgkin lymphoma. This rearrangement joins TRBV4-1 to TRBJ2-1; TRBD2 might be the D (6 bases). Here the CDR3 DNA reads TGCGCCAGCAGCCAAGATCGTCGGGGGAGTACCCTCAATGAGCAGTTCTTC. Protein: CASSQDRRGSTLNEQFF.